The 7 T cell receptor beta chains below were found in one sample sequenced in a study of blood T cell repertoires in COVID-19. The data were produced by immunoSEQ multiplex PCR, yet TCRdb's version contains in-frame clones alone and is incomplete. The sample records 300,000 to 350,000 clones, around 89% being singletons. The sequenced sample consisted of peripheral blood. The receptor set was obtained from a woman between 40 and 55 years old with COVID-19, enrolled during active disease.

The rearrangement uses TRBV11-2 and TRBJ2-3; 8 bases map to TRBD1. From germline, CDR1 is SGHAT and CDR2 FQNNGV. V was clipped by 5 bases and J by 5 bases; unmatched bases: 9. The CDR3 extends over 15 amino acids. CDR3 sequence: CASSPQGARKDTQYF. DNA for the CDR3: TGTGCCAGCAGCCCCCAGGGGGCGCGAAAAGATACGCAGTATTTT. Full variable domain (remainder filled in from reference TRBV11-2 and TRBJ2-3): EAGVAQSPRYKIIEKRQSVAFWCNPISGHATLYWYQQILGQGPKLLIQFQNNGVVDDSQLPKDRFSAERLKGVDSTLKIQPAKLEDSAVYLCASSPQGARKDTQYFGPGTRLTVL.

The chain employs TRBV19 and TRBJ2-1, with 8 bases matching TRBD2. V gave up 3 bases and J gave up 11 bases; unmatched junction bases: 15. CDR3 length equals 16 residues. CDR1 is LNHDA, CDR2 SQIVND, per germline (reference sequence). The CDR3 DNA follows: TGTGCCAGTAGTATGGGACGGGAGGGCCTGGAGCTTCAGCAGTTCTTC. Its translation is CASSMGREGLELQQFF.

The chain's CDR3 is CASSEPDRGYEQYF. The CDR3 nucleotides are TGTGCCAGCAGCGAACCGGACAGGGGCTACGAGCAGTACTTC. The chain couples TRBV5-4 to TRBJ2-7; 9 bases align to TRBD1. Germline-derived CDR1 and CDR2 are SGHNT and YYREEE (reference sequence). Trimming removed 4 bases from V and 3 bases from J; junction bases left unmatched: 5. The CDR3 loop spans 14 amino acids.

This clone was seen a few times. V gene TRBV7-9 combines with J gene TRBJ1-6; 7 bases align to TRBD1. Looked up from germline, CDR1 is SEHNR and CDR2 is FQNEAQ (reference sequence). J lost 7 bases, V lost 2 bases, and 2 bases had no gene match. CDR3 length equals 14 residues. CDR3: CASSLQQGNSPLHF. CDR3 coding DNA: TGTGCCAGCAGCTTACAACAGGGGAATTCACCCCTCCACTTT.

This clone has just a few counts. The chain uses TRBV3-1 (or the pseudogene TRBV3-2) and TRBJ1-1, with 8 bases that match TRBD1. This CDR3 is built from 15 residues. CDR1 is LGHDT and CDR2 is YNNKEL in the germline V gene (reference sequence). Germline trimming cut 8 bases from V and 1 base from J; bases unmatched to any gene: 9. The CDR3 spells CASRIRQGTNTEAFF. The CDR3 region has the DNA TGTGCCAGCCGTATCCGACAGGGGACGAACACTGAAGCTTTCTTT.

This rearrangement joins TRBV5-4 to TRBJ2-1; weak D call: TRBD2 (5 bases). This CDR3 contains 13 residues. Germline V gene sequence: CDR1 SGHNT, CDR2 YYREEE (reference sequence). The germline V and J ends were trimmed by 1 base and 4 bases, with 6 bases remaining between them. CDR3 in amino acids: CASSLSGYNEQFF. CDR3 sequence (DNA): TGTGCCAGCAGCTTGAGCGGATACAATGAGCAGTTCTTC.

This chain uses TRBV18 with TRBJ2-2; 9 positions agree with TRBD2. V gave up 3 bases and J gave up 5 bases; unmatched junction bases: 7. There are 16 residues in the CDR3. Per the germline V gene, CDR1 is KGHSH and CDR2 is LQKENI. Here the CDR3 reads CASSPGLAPGTGELFF. In DNA form, the CDR3 reads TGTGCCAGCTCACCGGGACTAGCCCCAGGAACCGGGGAGCTGTTTTTT.